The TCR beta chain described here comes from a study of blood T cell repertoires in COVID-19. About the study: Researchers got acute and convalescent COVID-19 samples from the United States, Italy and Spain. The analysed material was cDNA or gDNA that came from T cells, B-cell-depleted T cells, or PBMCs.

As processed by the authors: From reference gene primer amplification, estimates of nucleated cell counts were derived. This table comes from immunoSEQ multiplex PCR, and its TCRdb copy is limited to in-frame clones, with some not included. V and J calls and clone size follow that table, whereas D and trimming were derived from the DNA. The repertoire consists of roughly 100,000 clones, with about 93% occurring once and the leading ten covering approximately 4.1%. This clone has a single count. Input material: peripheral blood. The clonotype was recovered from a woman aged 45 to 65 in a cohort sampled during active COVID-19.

DNA for the CDR3: TGTGCCACCAGTTACTCGGGACAGCCCTACGAGCAGTACTTC. Translating gives CATSYSGQPYEQYF. The rearrangement uses TRBV24-1 and TRBJ2-7, with TRBD1 matching 7 bases. This CDR3 region has 14 residues. With V trimmed by 6 bases and J by 2 bases, 6 bases remained unmatched. The germline CDR1 and CDR2 sequences are KGHDR and SFDVKD.